This is a list of T cell receptor beta chains from one sample in a study of vaccination and CD4 T cells after COVID-19. For these TCRs, the target antigens are not known. TCRdb processed the PCR reads anew with MiXCR; each CDR3 protein has one entry. The sample yields about 8,000 distinct CDR3 sequences, roughly half seen once. Sequencing was done on a sample of CD4+ T cells from blood, cultured in vitro. These receptors came from a human donor who had recovered from COVID-19. Both conserved end residues are part of each CDR3. Each record gives: clone size, J gene, V gene, D gene, CDR3 protein, CDR3 DNA. D genes are given only for firm matches. Size tells how often a clone was seen (once, few, many) or the class of an expanded clone, and some rows leave it out.

NA TRBJ2-3 TRBV19 NA CASNDINTDTQYF TGTGCCAGTAACGACATAAACACAGATACGCAGTATTTT
NA TRBJ2-2 TRBV20-1 NA CSARNQVGELFF TGCAGTGCTAGAAACCAGGTCGGGGAGCTGTTTTTT
few TRBJ1-5 TRBV20-1 NA CSATYSWGGLNQPQHF TGCAGTGCCACCTACTCATGGGGAGGGTTGAATCAGCCCCAGCATTTT
NA TRBJ2-5 TRBV7-9 TRBD2 CASSFTGTSGETQYF TGTGCCAGCAGCTTTACCGGGACTAGTGGAGAGACCCAGTACTTC
NA TRBJ1-1 TRBV7-6 NA CASSLGQEGTEAFF TGTGCCAGCAGCTTAGGACAGGAGGGGACTGAAGCTTTCTTT
NA TRBJ2-4 TRBV28 NA CASSGVWGDLAKNIQYF TGTGCCAGCAGCGGGGTGTGGGGGGACTTAGCCAAAAACATTCAGTACTTC
few TRBJ1-1 TRBV7-9 NA CASSTRLKGIGRNTEAFF TGTGCCAGCAGCACAAGACTAAAAGGAATTGGGCGGAACACTGAAGCTTTCTTT
NA TRBJ2-1 TRBV24-1 TRBD2 CATSDSAAGGRNEQFF TGTGCCACCAGTGACTCTGCGGCGGGGGGGAGGAATGAGCAGTTCTTC
few TRBJ2-3 TRBV7-2 NA CASKGAVTQYF TGTGCCAGTAAAGGAGCAGTTACGCAGTATTTT
few TRBJ2-7 TRBV7-9 TRBD1 CASSLGAGTGAYEQYF TGTGCCAGCAGCTTAGGAGCCGGGACAGGGGCCTACGAGCAGTACTTC
few TRBJ2-2 TRBV24-1 TRBD1 CATKPGTGATGELFF TGTGCCACCAAGCCGGGGACAGGGGCCACCGGGGAGCTGTTTTTT
NA TRBJ2-4 TRBV20-1 TRBD2 CSARDPPGAGVSIQYF TGCAGTGCTAGAGACCCCCCGGGAGCGGGAGTCTCCATTCAGTACTTC
NA TRBJ2-6 TRBV7-3 NA CASSAQTAGANVLTF TGTGCCAGCAGCGCCCAGACAGCTGGGGCCAACGTCCTGACTTTC
NA TRBJ1-1 TRBV7-2 NA CASSIRSKAFF TGTGCCAGCAGCATCCGAAGTAAAGCTTTCTTT
NA TRBJ1-2 TRBV2 TRBD1 CASRGTGPYGYTF TGTGCCAGCAGGGGGACAGGTCCATATGGCTACACCTTC
NA TRBJ2-2 TRBV6-2/TRBV6-3 NA CASKRGGRGTGELFF TGTGCCAGCAAAAGGGGTGGACGTGGCACCGGGGAGCTGTTTTTT
NA TRBJ1-1 TRBV6-1 TRBD1 CASSHGTGWESTEAFF TGTGCCAGCAGTCACGGGACAGGGTGGGAGAGCACTGAAGCTTTCTTT
NA TRBJ2-7 TRBV12-3/TRBV12-4 NA CASSLRNEQYF TGTGCCAGCAGTTTGAGAAACGAGCAGTACTTC
few TRBJ1-4 TRBV15 NA CATSRAPEGKLFF TGTGCCACCAGCAGAGCGCCGGAAGGAAAACTGTTTTTT
NA TRBJ2-5 TRBV7-3 TRBD2 CASSLGSGETQYF TGTGCCAGCAGCTTGGGTAGCGGGGAGACCCAGTACTTC
few TRBJ2-3 TRBV24-1 TRBD2 CATSDPAGADTQYF TGTGCCACCAGTGATCCTGCGGGGGCAGATACGCAGTATTTT
NA TRBJ2-6 TRBV7-3 NA CASSALGSGASVLTF TGTGCCAGCAGCGCCCTGGGCTCCGGGGCCAGCGTCCTGACTTTC
few TRBJ2-3 TRBV2 NA CASAGTDTQYF TGTGCCAGCGCGGGCACAGATACGCAGTATTTT
NA TRBJ1-1 TRBV7-9 NA CASSLALGGNTEAFF TGTGCCAGCAGCTTAGCGCTGGGGGGGAACACTGAAGCTTTCTTT
few TRBJ1-1 TRBV18 TRBD1 CASSPRDRAGAYTEAFF TGTGCCAGCTCACCGAGGGACAGGGCAGGGGCGTACACTGAAGCTTTCTTT
NA TRBJ2-4 TRBV23-1 TRBD2 CASLLRQGVPTSGRRNIQYF TGCGCCAGCCTATTACGACAGGGGGTCCCTACTAGCGGGAGGAGGAACATTCAGTACTTC
NA TRBJ1-2 TRBV19 NA CASSLGTGPIYGYTF TGTGCCAGTAGTCTGGGCACGGGGCCAATCTATGGCTACACCTTC
NA TRBJ1-2 TRBV19 NA CASTDSITGKGYGYTF TGTGCCAGTACCGACAGTATAACCGGGAAAGGCTATGGCTACACCTTC
few TRBJ2-7 TRBV5-1 NA CASSTGNYPYEQYF TGCGCCAGCAGCACAGGGAATTATCCTTACGAGCAGTACTTC
NA TRBJ1-1 TRBV7-2 NA CASSFLGVNTEAFF TGTGCCAGCAGCTTCTTAGGGGTGAACACTGAAGCTTTCTTT
once TRBJ2-1 TRBV25-1 TRBD2 CASSESLAGEAYNEQFF TGTGCCAGCAGTGAATCCTTGGCGGGAGAGGCCTACAATGAGCAGTTCTTC
NA TRBJ1-2 TRBV5-1 TRBD1 CASSEGTGNYGYTF TGCGCCAGCAGCGAAGGGACAGGGAACTATGGCTACACCTTC
medium-sized TRBJ2-3 TRBV5-1 TRBD2 CASSLGSSGGKDTQYF TGCGCCAGCAGCTTGGGGTCTAGCGGGGGAAAGGATACGCAGTATTTT
NA TRBJ2-7 TRBV27 TRBD1 CASRNRGASYEQYF TGTGCCAGCAGGAACAGGGGAGCCTCCTACGAGCAGTACTTC
NA TRBJ2-1 TRBV24-1 NA CATSSYGSSYNEQFF TGTGCCACCAGTTCCTACGGATCCTCCTACAATGAGCAGTTCTTC
NA TRBJ1-5 TRBV6-1 NA CASSQAPNQPQHF TGTGCCAGCAGTCAAGCCCCCAATCAGCCCCAGCATTTT